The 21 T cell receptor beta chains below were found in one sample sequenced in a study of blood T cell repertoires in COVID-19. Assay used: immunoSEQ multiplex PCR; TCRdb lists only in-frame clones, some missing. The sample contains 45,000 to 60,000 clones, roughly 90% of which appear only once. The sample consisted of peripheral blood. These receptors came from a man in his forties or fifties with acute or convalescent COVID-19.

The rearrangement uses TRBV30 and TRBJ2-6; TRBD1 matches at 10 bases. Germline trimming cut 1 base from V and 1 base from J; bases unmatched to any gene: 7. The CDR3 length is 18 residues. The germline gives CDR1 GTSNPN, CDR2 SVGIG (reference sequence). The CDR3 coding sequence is TGTGCCTGGAGTGGCACGGGACAGGGGAAATCTGGGGCCAACGTCCTGACTTTC. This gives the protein CAWSGTGQGKSGANVLTF.

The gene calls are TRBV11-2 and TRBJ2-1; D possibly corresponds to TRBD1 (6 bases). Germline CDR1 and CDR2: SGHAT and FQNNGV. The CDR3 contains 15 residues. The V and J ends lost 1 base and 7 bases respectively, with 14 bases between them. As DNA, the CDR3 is TGTGCCAGCAGCTTAGGGGTGGGAAGGGGGAATGAGCAGTTCTTC. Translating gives CASSLGVGRGNEQFF.

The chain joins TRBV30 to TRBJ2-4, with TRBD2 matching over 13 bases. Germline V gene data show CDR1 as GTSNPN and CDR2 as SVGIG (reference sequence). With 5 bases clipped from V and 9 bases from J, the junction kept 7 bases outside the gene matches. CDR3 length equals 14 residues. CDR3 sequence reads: CAWGTSGKRGIQYF. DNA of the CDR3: TGTGCCTGGGGGACTAGCGGGAAACGTGGCATTCAGTACTTC.

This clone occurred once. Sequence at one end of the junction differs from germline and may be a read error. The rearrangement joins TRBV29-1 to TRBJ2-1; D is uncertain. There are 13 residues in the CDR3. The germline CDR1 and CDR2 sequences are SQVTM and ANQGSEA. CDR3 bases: TGCAGCGTTGAAGATCGCCAGAGCGATGAGCAGCTCTTC. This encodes CSVEDRQSDEQLF.

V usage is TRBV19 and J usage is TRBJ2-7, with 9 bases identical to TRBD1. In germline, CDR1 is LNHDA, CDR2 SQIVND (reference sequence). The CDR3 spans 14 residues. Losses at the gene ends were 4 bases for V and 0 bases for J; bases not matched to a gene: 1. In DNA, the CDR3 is TGTGCCAGTAGTAACAGGGGGCCCTCCTACGAGCAGTACTTC. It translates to CASSNRGPSYEQYF.

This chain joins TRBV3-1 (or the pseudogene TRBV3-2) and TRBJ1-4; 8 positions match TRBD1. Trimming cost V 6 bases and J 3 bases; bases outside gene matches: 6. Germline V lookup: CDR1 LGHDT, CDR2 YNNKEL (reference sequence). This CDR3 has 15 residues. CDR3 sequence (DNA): TGTGCCAGCAGACGGGGGACAGGCCCTAATGAAAAACTGTTTTTT. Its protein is CASRRGTGPNEKLFF.

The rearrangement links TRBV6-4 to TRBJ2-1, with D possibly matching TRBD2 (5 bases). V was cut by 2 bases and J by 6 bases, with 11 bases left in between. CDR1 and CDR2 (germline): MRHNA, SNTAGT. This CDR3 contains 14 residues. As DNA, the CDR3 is TGTGCCAGCAGTGACCGCTGGAGGAGCAATGAGCAGTTCTTC. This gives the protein CASSDRWRSNEQFF.

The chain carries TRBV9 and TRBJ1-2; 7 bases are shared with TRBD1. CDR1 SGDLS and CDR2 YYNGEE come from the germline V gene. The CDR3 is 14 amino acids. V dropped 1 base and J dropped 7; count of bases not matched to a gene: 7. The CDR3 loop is CASSVQQGRGGYTF. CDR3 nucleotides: TGTGCCAGCAGCGTACAACAGGGGCGGGGTGGCTACACCTTC.

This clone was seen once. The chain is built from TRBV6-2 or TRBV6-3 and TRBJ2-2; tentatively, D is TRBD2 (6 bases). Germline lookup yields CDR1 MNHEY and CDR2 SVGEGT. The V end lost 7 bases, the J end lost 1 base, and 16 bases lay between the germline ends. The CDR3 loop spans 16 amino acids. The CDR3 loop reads CASTPWGSGNTGELFF. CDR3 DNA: TGTGCCAGCACCCCATGGGGTAGCGGGAACACCGGGGAGCTGTTTTTT.

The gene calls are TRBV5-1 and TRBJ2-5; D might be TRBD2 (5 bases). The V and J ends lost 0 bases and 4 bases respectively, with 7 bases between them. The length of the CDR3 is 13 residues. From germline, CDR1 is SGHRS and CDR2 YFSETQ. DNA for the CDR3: TGCGCCAGCAGCTTGGACGGGGTAGAGACCCAGTACTTC. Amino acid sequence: CASSLDGVETQYF.

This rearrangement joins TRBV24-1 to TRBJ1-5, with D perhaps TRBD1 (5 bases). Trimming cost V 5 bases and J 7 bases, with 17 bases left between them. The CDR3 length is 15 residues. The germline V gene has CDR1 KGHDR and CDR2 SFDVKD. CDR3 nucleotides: TGTGCCACCAGTGCGGGGCGGGGGGGGAACCAGCCCCAGCATTTT. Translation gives CATSAGRGGNQPQHF.

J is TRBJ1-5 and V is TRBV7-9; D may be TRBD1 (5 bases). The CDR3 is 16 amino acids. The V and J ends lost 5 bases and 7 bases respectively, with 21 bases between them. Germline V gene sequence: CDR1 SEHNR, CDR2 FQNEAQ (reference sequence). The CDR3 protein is CASSRAVARAEQPQHF. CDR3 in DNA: TGTGCCAGCAGCCGTGCTGTGGCCAGGGCTGAGCAGCCCCAGCATTTT.

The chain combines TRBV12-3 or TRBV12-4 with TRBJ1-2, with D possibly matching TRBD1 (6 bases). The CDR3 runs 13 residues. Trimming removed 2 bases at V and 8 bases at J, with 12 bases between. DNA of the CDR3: TGTGCCAGCAGTTTATTGGCGGGGGGCGGCTACACCTTC. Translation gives CASSLLAGGGYTF.

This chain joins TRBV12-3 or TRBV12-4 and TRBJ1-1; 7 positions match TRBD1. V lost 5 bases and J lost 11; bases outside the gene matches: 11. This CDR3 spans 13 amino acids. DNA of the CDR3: TGTGCCAGCAGTAAACGCCGGGACAGTCCCGCTTTCTTT. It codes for CASSKRRDSPAFF.

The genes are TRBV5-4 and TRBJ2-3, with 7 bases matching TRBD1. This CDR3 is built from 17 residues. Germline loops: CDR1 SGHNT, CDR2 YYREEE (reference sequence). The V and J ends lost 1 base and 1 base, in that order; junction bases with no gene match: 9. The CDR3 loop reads CASSLSWRTGGTDTQYF. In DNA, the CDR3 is TGTGCCAGCAGCTTGAGTTGGCGGACAGGAGGCACAGATACGCAGTATTTT.

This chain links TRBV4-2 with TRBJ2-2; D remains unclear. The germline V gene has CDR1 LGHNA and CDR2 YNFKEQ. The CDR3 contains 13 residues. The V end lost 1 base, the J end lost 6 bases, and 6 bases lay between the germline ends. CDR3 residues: CASSQVGPGELFF. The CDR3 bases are TGTGCCAGCAGCCAAGTTGGGCCCGGGGAGCTGTTTTTT.

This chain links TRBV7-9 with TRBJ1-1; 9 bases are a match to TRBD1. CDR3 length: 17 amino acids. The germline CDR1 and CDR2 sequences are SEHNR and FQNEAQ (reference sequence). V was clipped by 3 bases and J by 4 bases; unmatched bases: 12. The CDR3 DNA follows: TGTGCCAGCAGCTTTAGTCTGGGACAGGGTTTTGTCACTGAAGCTTTCTTT. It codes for CASSFSLGQGFVTEAFF.

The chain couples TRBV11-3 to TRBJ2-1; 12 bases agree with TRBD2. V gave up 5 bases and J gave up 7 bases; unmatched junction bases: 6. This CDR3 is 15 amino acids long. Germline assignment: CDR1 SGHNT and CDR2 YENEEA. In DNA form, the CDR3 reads TGTGCCAGCAGCAAGACTAGCGGGAGTTTAAATGAGCAGTTCTTC. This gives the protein CASSKTSGSLNEQFF.

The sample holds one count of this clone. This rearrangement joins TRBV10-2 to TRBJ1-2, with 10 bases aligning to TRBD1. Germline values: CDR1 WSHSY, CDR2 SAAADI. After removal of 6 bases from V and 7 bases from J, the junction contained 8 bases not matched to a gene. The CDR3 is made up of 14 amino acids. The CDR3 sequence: CASRDDRGRSGYTF. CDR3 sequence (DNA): TGCGCCAGCAGAGATGACAGGGGGCGAAGTGGCTACACCTTC.

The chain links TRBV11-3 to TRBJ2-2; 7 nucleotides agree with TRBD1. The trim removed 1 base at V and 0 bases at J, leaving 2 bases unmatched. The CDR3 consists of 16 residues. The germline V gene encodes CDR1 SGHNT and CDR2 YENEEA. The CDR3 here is CASSLVGGANTGELFF. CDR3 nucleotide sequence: TGTGCCAGCAGCTTAGTAGGGGGCGCGAACACCGGGGAGCTGTTTTTT.

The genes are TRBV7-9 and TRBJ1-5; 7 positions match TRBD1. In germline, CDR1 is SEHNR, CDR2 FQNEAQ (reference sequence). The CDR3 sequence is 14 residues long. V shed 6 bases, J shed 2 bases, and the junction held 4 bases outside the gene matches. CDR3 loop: CASSYGTGNQPQHF. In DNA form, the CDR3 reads TGTGCCAGCAGTTATGGGACAGGCAATCAGCCCCAGCATTTT. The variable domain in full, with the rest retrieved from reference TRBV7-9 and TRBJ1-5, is DTGVSQNPRHKITKRGQNVTFRCDPISEHNRLYWYRQTLGQGPEFLTYFQNEAQLEKSRLLSDRFSAERPKGSFSTLEIQRTEQGDSAMYLCASSYGTGNQPQHFGDGTRLSIL.